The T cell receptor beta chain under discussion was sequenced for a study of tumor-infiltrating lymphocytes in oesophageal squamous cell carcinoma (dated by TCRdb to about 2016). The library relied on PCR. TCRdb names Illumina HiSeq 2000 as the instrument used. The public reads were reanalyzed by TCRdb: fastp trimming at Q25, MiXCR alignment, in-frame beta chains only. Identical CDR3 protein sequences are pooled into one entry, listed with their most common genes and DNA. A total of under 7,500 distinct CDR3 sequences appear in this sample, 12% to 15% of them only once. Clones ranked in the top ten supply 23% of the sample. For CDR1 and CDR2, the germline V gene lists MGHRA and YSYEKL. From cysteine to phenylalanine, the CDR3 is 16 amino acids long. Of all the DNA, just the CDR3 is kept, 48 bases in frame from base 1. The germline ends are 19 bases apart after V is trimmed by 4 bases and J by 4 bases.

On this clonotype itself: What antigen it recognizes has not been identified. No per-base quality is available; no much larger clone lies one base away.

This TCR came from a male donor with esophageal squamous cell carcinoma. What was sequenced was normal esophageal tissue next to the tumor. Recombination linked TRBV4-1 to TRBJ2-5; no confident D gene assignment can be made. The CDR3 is CASSLTASVFTETQYF. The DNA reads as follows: TGCGCCAGCAGCCTGACGGCAAGCGTCTTTACAGAGACCCAGTACTTC.